This T cell receptor (beta chain) was documented in a study of blood T cell repertoires in COVID-19. Overall study context: Samples taken during acute and convalescent COVID-19 were collected in the United States, Italy and Spain. In each case, the material was cDNA or gDNA derived from T cells, B-cell-depleted T cells, or PBMCs.

Authors' processing steps: How many nucleated cells were present was estimated from reference gene primer amplification. Repertoires were generated with immunoSEQ multiplex PCR, while TCRdb's copy carries only in-frame clones and drops some. For V, J and clone size, that table is used; D and trimming come from the DNA. This sample has about 73,000 clones, with over 80% found just once. V lost 7 bases, J lost 0 bases, and 15 bases lay in between. The CDR3 runs to 15 residues. CDR1 is LNHDA and CDR2 is SQIVND in the germline V gene (reference sequence). The specimen was peripheral blood. This chain connects TRBV19 to TRBJ1-2, with a weak D call TRBD1 (6 bases). The source of this sequence is an elderly man with active or convalescent COVID-19. The CDR3 here is CASIHSGGPNYGYTF. The CDR3 DNA is TGTGCCAGTATTCATAGCGGGGGGCCTAACTATGGCTACACCTTC.